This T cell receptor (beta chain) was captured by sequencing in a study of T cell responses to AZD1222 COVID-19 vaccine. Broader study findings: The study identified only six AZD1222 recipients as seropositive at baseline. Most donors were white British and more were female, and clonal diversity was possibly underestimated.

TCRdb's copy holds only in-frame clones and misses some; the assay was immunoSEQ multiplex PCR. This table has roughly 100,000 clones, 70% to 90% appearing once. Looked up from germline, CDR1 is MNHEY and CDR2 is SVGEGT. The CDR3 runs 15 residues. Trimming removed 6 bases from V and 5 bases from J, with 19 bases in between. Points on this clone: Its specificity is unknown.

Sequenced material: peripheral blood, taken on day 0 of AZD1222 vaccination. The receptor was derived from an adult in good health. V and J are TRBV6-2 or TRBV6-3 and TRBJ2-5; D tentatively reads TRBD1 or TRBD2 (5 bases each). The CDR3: CASSPRDDGFETQYF. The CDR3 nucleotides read TGTGCCAGCAGCCCCCGGGACGACGGTTTTGAGACCCAGTACTTC.